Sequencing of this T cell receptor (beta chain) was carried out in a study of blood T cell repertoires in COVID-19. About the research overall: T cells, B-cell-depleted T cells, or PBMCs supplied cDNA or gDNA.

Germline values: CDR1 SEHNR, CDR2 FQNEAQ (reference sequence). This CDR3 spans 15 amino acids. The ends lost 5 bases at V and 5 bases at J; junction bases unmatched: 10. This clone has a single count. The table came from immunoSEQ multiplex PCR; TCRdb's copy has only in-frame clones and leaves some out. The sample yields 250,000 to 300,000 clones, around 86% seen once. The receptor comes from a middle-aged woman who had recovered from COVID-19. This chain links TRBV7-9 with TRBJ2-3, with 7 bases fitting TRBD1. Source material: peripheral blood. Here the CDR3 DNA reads TGTGCCAGCAGCCGAGGGGGCGCGGTGGGAGATACGCAGTATTTT. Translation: CASSRGGAVGDTQYF.